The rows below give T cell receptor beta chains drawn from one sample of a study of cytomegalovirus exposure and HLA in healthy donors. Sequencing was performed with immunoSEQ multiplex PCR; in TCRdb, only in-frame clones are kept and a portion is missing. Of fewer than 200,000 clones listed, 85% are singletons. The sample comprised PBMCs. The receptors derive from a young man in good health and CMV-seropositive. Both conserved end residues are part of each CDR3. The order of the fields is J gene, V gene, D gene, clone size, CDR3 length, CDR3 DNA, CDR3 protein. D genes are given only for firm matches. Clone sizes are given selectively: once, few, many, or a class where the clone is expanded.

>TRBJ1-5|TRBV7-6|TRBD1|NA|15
TGTGCCAGCAGTCAAACAGGGGGCGGGGATCAGCCCCAGCATTTT
CASSQTGGGDQPQHF
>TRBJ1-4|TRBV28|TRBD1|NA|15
TGTGCCAGCAGCAGCACTCAGGGGGCTCGGGAAAAACTGTTTTTT
CASSSTQGAREKLFF
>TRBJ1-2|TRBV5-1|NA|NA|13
TGCGCCAGCAGGCCAGGGCCGAACTATGGCTACACCTTC
CASRPGPNYGYTF
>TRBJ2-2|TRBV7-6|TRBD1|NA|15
TGTGCCAGCAGCTCTCCCGGACAGGGGACCGGGGAGCTGTTTTTT
CASSSPGQGTGELFF
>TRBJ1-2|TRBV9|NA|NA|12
TGTGCCAGCAGCGTAAGGGAGGGTGGCTACACCTTC
CASSVREGGYTF
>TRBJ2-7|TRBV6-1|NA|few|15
TGTGCCAGCAGTGACACAGGGTGGCTTGCCTACGAGCAGTACTTC
CASSDTGWLAYEQYF
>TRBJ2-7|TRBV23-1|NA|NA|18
TGCGCCAGCAGTCAATCGCCTGGCCGGGTCGGGAAGGCCTACGAGCAGTACTTC
CASSQSPGRVGKAYEQYF
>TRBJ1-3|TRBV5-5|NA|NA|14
TGTGCCAGCAGCTTGGATGGGCCTCACGGCACCATATATTTT
CASSLDGPHGTIYF
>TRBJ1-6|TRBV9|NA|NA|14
TGTGCCAGCAGCGTCGGGGGGAAGAATTCACCCCTCCACTTT
CASSVGGKNSPLHF
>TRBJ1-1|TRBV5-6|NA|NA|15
TGTGCCAGCAGCATTGCAGGGGAGTGGGACACTGAAGCTTTCTTT
CASSIAGEWDTEAFF
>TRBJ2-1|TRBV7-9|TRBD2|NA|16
TGTGCCAGCAGCTTAGTTGGGCGGGGGGGCCTGGATGAGCAGTTCTTC
CASSLVGRGGLDEQFF
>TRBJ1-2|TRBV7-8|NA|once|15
TGTGCCAGCTTACCGAGTCCCGGGGGGATCTATGGCTACACCTTC
CASLPSPGGIYGYTF
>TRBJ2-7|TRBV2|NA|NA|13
TGTGCCCCCGAGGATGACTCCGAATACGAGCAGTACTTC
CAPEDDSEYEQYF
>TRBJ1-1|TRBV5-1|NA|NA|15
TGCGCCAGCAGCCCGGGGGGGGCGGGGGTCGCTGAAGCTTTCTTT
CASSPGGAGVAEAFF
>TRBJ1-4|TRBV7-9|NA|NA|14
TGTGCCAGCAGCTTAATGAGTAGAGATGAAAAACTGTTTTTT
CASSLMSRDEKLFF